A single sample is the source of the 29 T cell receptor beta chains below, sequenced in a study of T cells in Graves' hyperthyroidism and ophthalmopathy. RNA transcripts yielded amplified TCR beta CDR3 regions. HTBI primers were employed in a first-round RT-PCR of the TCR CDR3. TCRdb re-called the multiplex PCR reads through MiXCR, storing one row per CDR3 protein. The table has 250,000 to 350,000 distinct CDR3 sequences, over 15% seen once. What was sequenced was blood. These receptors were taken from a woman aged 55-75 years with Graves' ophthalmopathy.

This clonotype was seen more than once but under ten times. The chain has TRBV29-1 and TRBJ2-2; 7 bases map to TRBD1. Germline values: CDR1 SQVTM, CDR2 ANQGSEA. The CDR3 covers 14 residues. V lost 5 bases to trimming and J lost 1 base; unmatched junction nucleotides: 4. The CDR3 here is CSVQRTGNTGELFF. DNA of the CDR3: TGCAGCGTTCAGCGGACAGGGAACACCGGGGAGCTGTTTTTT.

This clonotype was counted ten times or more. As DNA, the CDR3 is TGTGCCAGCTCACCACTGGGGACCTACAATGAGCAGTTCTTC. This encodes CASSPLGTYNEQFF. This chain connects TRBV18 to TRBJ2-1; no firm D call. This CDR3 has 14 amino acids. Germline CDR1 and CDR2: KGHSH and LQKENI. The V end was cut by 1 base, the J end by 2 bases, with 6 bases between.

This clonotype has at least ten counts. The chain uses TRBV6-5 and TRBJ2-5; 7 bases agree with TRBD1. V lost 1 base to trimming and J lost 2 bases; unmatched junction nucleotides: 1. Per the germline V gene, CDR1 is MNHEY and CDR2 is SVGAGI. The CDR3 consists of 14 residues. CDR3 amino acids: CASSYLGQQETQYF. CDR3 coding DNA: TGTGCCAGCAGTTACTTGGGACAGCAAGAGACCCAGTACTTC.

Comments on this clonotype: This may arise from a read error, as a much more abundant clone is one base away. The chain links TRBV28 to TRBJ1-4; 9 bases are a match to TRBD1. Germline assignment: CDR1 MDHEN and CDR2 SYDVKM. V gave up 10 bases and J gave up 0 bases; unmatched junction bases: 6. CDR3 size: 15 residues. This CDR3 reads CANRDRESTNEKLFF. The CDR3 region has the DNA TGTGCCAACAGGGACAGGGAGTCAACTAATGAAAAACTGTTTTTT.

This clonotype was recorded at least ten times. This sequence joins TRBV7-2 and TRBJ2-5; tentative D call: TRBD2 (5 bases). Germline CDR1 SGHTA, CDR2 FQGNSA. The length of the CDR3 is 16 residues. V lost 3 bases to trimming and J lost 5 bases, with 19 bases between them. CDR3 in amino acids: CASSFSGIRLGETQYF. The CDR3 DNA reads as TGTGCCAGCAGCTTCTCCGGGATACGTCTTGGGGAGACCCAGTACTTC.

The V gene is TRBV18, the J gene TRBJ2-2; perhaps TRBD1 as D (6 bases). The germline V gene has CDR1 KGHSH and CDR2 LQKENI. Trimming removed 2 bases at V and 3 bases at J, with 10 bases between. The CDR3 has 15 amino acids. The CDR3 region has the DNA TGTGCCAGCTCACCAGACAGGTCTTACACCGGGGAGCTGTTTTTT. Translation: CASSPDRSYTGELFF.

The sample holds a few counts of this clonotype. The rearrangement uses TRBV4-2 and TRBJ2-7, with D tentatively TRBD1 or TRBD2 (5 bases each). CDR1 and CDR2 (germline): LGHNA, YNFKEQ. The CDR3 spans 14 residues. Between the trimmed V and J ends, which lost 4 bases and 2 bases, there was a span of 12 bases. CDR3 region: CASSRGVGAYEQYF. For the CDR3, the DNA is TGTGCCAGCAGCCGAGGAGTGGGGGCCTACGAGCAGTACTTC.

In its sample, this clonotype was seen many times. The chain is built from TRBV28 and TRBJ2-5; TRBD2 matches 10 bases. V shed 7 bases, J shed 0 bases, and the junction held 5 bases outside the gene matches. Germline V gene sequence: CDR1 MDHEN, CDR2 SYDVKM. The CDR3 has 15 amino acids. The CDR3 is CASKVSGRYQETQYF. For the CDR3, the DNA is TGTGCCAGCAAGGTTAGCGGGAGGTACCAAGAGACCCAGTACTTC.

This clonotype was seen at least ten times. This CDR3 reads CASSPSSGSYNEQFF. As DNA, the CDR3 is TGTGCCAGCAGCCCTTCTAGCGGATCCTACAATGAGCAGTTCTTC. The rearrangement links TRBV7-3 to TRBJ2-1; TRBD2 matches at 7 bases. The junction had 5 bases not matched to a gene; V was cut back by 5 bases and J by 1 base. CDR1 and CDR2 from the germline V gene are SGHTA and FQGTGA. The CDR3 sequence is 15 residues long.

This clonotype has just a few counts. This chain links TRBV7-2 with TRBJ2-7, with 7 bases lining up with TRBD2. The germline CDR1 and CDR2 sequences are SGHTA and FQGNSA. The CDR3 is made up of 15 amino acids. The V and J ends lost 4 bases and 3 bases, in that order; junction bases with no gene match: 9. This chain's CDR3 is CASSYERGGYYEQYF. The CDR3 DNA follows: TGTGCCAGCAGCTATGAGCGGGGTGGGTACTACGAGCAGTACTTC. Together with reference TRBV7-2 and TRBJ2-7, the CDR3 gives the full variable domain: GAGVSQSPSNKVTEKGKDVELRCDPISGHTALYWYRQSLGQGLEFLIYFQGNSAPDKSGLPSDRFSAERTGGSVSTLTIQRTQQEDSAVYLCASSYERGGYYEQYFGPGTRLTVT.

This clonotype occurred many times. The V and J genes are TRBV11-2 and TRBJ2-7; 9 positions agree with TRBD2. The CDR3 runs to 17 residues. Germline CDR1 SGHAT, CDR2 FQNNGV. V gave up 3 bases and J gave up 0 bases; unmatched junction bases: 9. CDR3 loop: CASSFQTSGLSSYEQYF. DNA of the CDR3: TGTGCCAGCAGCTTTCAGACTAGCGGTCTTAGCTCCTACGAGCAGTACTTC.

The table lists this clonotype with many counts. The V gene is TRBV20-1, the J gene TRBJ1-4; unclear D gene. The CDR3 has 15 residues. Germline V gene sequence: CDR1 DFQATT, CDR2 SNEGSKA (reference sequence). V shed 0 bases and J shed 10 bases, with 18 bases lying between them. This chain's CDR3 is CSARDVVAGPGKLFF. CDR3 DNA: TGCAGTGCTAGAGATGTCGTTGCCGGCCCGGGAAAACTGTTTTTT.

In its sample, this clonotype was seen a few times. The chain carries TRBV12-3 or TRBV12-4 and TRBJ2-2; no clear D gene. Trimming stripped 7 bases from V and 0 bases from J, with 6 bases between. This CDR3 is built from 13 residues. The DNA for the CDR3 is TGTGCCAGCACCTACACGAACACCGGGGAGCTGTTTTTT. Its protein is CASTYTNTGELFF.

This clonotype was found many times. This chain connects TRBV28 to TRBJ1-5; D is unclear. The CDR3 sequence is 14 residues long. V dropped 5 bases and J dropped 0 bases, with 8 bases sitting between them. Germline CDR1 and CDR2: MDHEN and SYDVKM. This CDR3 reads CASSPSYSNQPQHF. The CDR3 coding sequence is TGTGCCAGCAGTCCATCGTATAGCAATCAGCCCCAGCATTTT.

This clonotype was detected only a few times. The gene calls are TRBV4-3 and TRBJ2-4; D assignment may be TRBD1 or TRBD2 (6 bases each). This CDR3 has 16 residues. The V end was cut by 1 base, the J end by 6 bases, with 16 bases between. Germline values: CDR1 LGHNA, CDR2 YSLEER. The CDR3 nucleotides read TGCGCCAGCAGCCAAGGGACCCCGGGGGCTGGAAACATTCAGTACTTC. Its protein product is CASSQGTPGAGNIQYF.

In regard to this clonotype: This may stem from a read error, because a much larger clone lies one nucleotide away. The chain recombines TRBV28 with TRBJ1-2; D gene ambiguous. CDR1 and CDR2 (germline): MDHEN, SYDVKM. The CDR3 has 12 amino acids. The CDR3 DNA follows: TGTGCCAGCAGTAAACAGAGCAATGGCTGCACCTTC. The encoded protein is CASSKQSNGCTF.

This clonotype was counted only a few times. The chain employs TRBV20-1 and TRBJ2-7; 10 bases agree with TRBD1. The CDR3 sequence is 12 residues long. V gave up 3 bases and J gave up 5 bases; unmatched junction bases: 1. From germline, CDR1 is DFQATT and CDR2 SNEGSKA (reference sequence). CDR3 coding DNA: TGCAGTGCTAGCGGACAGGGGGACGAGCAGTACTTC. Translated: CSASGQGDEQYF.

There are many counts of this clonotype. The rearrangement uses TRBV18 and TRBJ1-3; the D is unclear. Germline V CDR1 and CDR2: KGHSH, LQKENI. V shed 6 bases and J shed 0 bases, with 12 bases lying between them. The length of the CDR3 is 15 residues. Here the CDR3 reads CASSLQDYSGNTIYF. In DNA form, the CDR3 reads TGTGCCAGCTCGCTCCAGGACTACTCTGGAAACACCATATATTTT.

Many counts were recorded for this clonotype. The chain links TRBV5-5 to TRBJ2-1; TRBD2 aligns across 7 bases. V shed 3 bases, J shed 1 base, and the junction held 10 bases outside the gene matches. CDR1 SGHKS and CDR2 YYEKEE come from the germline V gene (reference sequence). The CDR3 has 17 amino acids. The CDR3 DNA is TGTGCCAGCAGCTGGGGGGGGTATGAGGGGTCCTACAATGAGCAGTTCTTC. Encoded protein: CASSWGGYEGSYNEQFF. Together with reference TRBV5-5 and TRBJ2-1, the CDR3 gives the full variable domain: DAGVTQSPTHLIKTRGQQVTLRCSPISGHKSVSWYQQVLGQGPQFIFQYYEKEERGRGNFPDRFSARQFPNYSSELNVNALLLGDSALYLCASSWGGYEGSYNEQFFGPGTRLTVL.

The J gene is TRBJ2-5, the V gene TRBV29-1; possible D gene TRBD1, 6 bases. Germline V gives CDR1 SQVTM, CDR2 ANQGSEA. The CDR3 length is 12 residues. CDR3 nucleotides: TGCACCTTTGGACAGTACCAAGAGACCCAGTACTTC. This translates into CTFGQYQETQYF.

This clonotype was found many times. This chain links TRBV28 with TRBJ2-2; 9 bases agree with TRBD1. The CDR3 consists of 16 residues. CDR1 and CDR2 from the germline V gene are MDHEN and SYDVKM. V lost 3 bases to trimming and J lost 4 bases; unmatched junction nucleotides: 6. The chain's CDR3 is CASSFRRTGVTGELFF. The CDR3, as DNA: TGTGCCAGCAGTTTTCGAAGGACAGGGGTCACCGGGGAGCTGTTTTTT.

This clonotype was seen repeatedly, ten times or more. This chain links TRBV7-2 with TRBJ2-3; 10 bases are shared with TRBD2. This CDR3 is 20 amino acids long. Looked up from germline, CDR1 is SGHTA and CDR2 is FQGNSA. After removal of 1 base from V and 3 bases from J, the junction contained 16 bases not matched to a gene. The CDR3 spells CASSLGVSSGAGGLTDTQYF. The CDR3 DNA is TGTGCCAGCAGCTTAGGCGTCTCATCGGGAGCGGGGGGGCTGACAGATACGCAGTATTTT.

There are many counts of this clonotype. This chain connects TRBV5-1 to TRBJ2-2; TRBD1 is a possible D gene (5 bases). This CDR3 is built from 15 residues. The germline CDR1 and CDR2 sequences are SGHRS and YFSETQ. The V end was cut by 1 base, the J end by 4 bases, with 11 bases between. CDR3 loop: CASSLQGSGTGELFF. The CDR3 DNA reads as TGCGCCAGCAGCTTGCAGGGATCAGGCACCGGGGAGCTGTTTTTT.

This clonotype was recorded a few times. The chain combines TRBV19 with TRBJ1-1; TRBD1 aligns across 9 bases. Germline CDR1 and CDR2: LNHDA and SQIVND (reference sequence). The CDR3 spans 16 residues. J gave up 4 bases and V 5 bases, and 11 bases lay outside the gene matches. As DNA, the CDR3 is TGTGCCAGTAGTCCACTCACAGGGGGCAGAGGCACTGAAGCTTTCTTT. Its protein is CASSPLTGGRGTEAFF.

This clonotype has ten or more counts. The chain uses TRBV12-3 or TRBV12-4 and TRBJ2-3, with D tentatively TRBD2 (7 bases). V lost 6 bases, J lost 6 bases, and 19 bases lay in between. The CDR3 consists of 15 residues. CDR3 in amino acids: CASSPKGEGSDTQYF. The CDR3 nucleotides read TGTGCCAGCAGCCCAAAGGGGGAGGGATCTGATACGCAGTATTTT.

This clonotype was seen many times. The chain couples TRBV27 to TRBJ2-1; TRBD2 might be the D (5 bases). There are 14 residues in the CDR3. CDR1 and CDR2 (germline): MNHEY, SMNVEV (reference sequence). V was trimmed by 1 base and J by 5 bases, leaving 9 bases between them. The CDR3 DNA sequence: TGTGCCAGCAGTTTATATTCCGGGGACAATGAGCAGTTCTTC. It translates to CASSLYSGDNEQFF.

In its sample, this clonotype was seen many times. The rearrangement uses TRBV10-3 and TRBJ1-3; 7 positions agree with TRBD1. The CDR3 length is 17 residues. Germline assignment: CDR1 ENHRY and CDR2 SYGVKD. V lost 6 bases and J lost 0; bases outside the gene matches: 11. The CDR3 DNA follows: TGTGCCATCAGGACCGGGACAGATTCCTTCTCTGGAAACACCATATATTTT. It is translated as CAIRTGTDSFSGNTIYF.

This clonotype was picked up many times. The chain has TRBV7-2 and TRBJ1-2, with D possibly matching TRBD1 (6 bases). Germline-derived CDR1 and CDR2 are SGHTA and FQGNSA. Trimming left V 5 bases short and J 2 bases short, with 9 bases between. The CDR3 length is 13 residues. Here the CDR3 reads CASSRDRNYGYTF. CDR3 DNA sequence: TGTGCCAGCAGCCGAGACAGGAACTATGGCTACACCTTC.

The chain carries TRBV12-3 or TRBV12-4 and TRBJ2-2; 10 bases line up with TRBD2. V trimming: 7 bases; J trimming: 4 bases; junction bases outside the gene matches: 9. The CDR3 spans 16 residues. CDR3 nucleotide sequence: TGTGCCAGCAACCCCGGGTCTAGCGGGAGCACCGGGGAGCTGTTTTTT. Protein: CASNPGSSGSTGELFF.